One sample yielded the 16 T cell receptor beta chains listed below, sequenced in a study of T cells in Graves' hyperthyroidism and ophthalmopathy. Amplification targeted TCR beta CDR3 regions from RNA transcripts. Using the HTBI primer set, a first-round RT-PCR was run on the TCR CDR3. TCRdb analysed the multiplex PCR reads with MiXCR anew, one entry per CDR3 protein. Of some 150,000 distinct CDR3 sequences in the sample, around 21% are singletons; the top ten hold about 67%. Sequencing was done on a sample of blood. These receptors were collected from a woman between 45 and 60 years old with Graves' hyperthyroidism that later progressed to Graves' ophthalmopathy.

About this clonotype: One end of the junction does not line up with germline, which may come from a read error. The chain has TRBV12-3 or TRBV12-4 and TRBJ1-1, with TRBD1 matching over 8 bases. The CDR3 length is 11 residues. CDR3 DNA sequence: TGTGCCAGCACTTTACAGGGGGGAGCTTTCTTT. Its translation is CASTLQGGAFF.

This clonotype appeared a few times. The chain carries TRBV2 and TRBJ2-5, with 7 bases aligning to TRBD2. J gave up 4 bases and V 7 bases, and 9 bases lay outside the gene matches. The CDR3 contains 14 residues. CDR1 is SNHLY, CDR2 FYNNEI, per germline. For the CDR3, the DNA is TGTGCCAGCAACCTGGGGGGAGGGGTAGAGACCCAGTACTTC. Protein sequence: CASNLGGGVETQYF.

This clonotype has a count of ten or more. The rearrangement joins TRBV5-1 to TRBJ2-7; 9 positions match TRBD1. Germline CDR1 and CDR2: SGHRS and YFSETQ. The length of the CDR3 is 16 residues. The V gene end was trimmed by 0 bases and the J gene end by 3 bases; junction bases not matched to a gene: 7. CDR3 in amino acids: CASSLGGQGEGYEQYF. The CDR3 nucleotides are TGCGCCAGCAGCTTGGGGGGACAGGGTGAAGGCTACGAGCAGTACTTC.

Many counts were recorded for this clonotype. The DNA of the CDR3 is TGTGCCAGCAGTTTAACCAGGGGCGCGAATGAAAAACTGTTTTTT. Protein product: CASSLTRGANEKLFF. V is TRBV12-3 or TRBV12-4 and J is TRBJ1-4; TRBD1 might be the D (6 bases). The CDR3 spans 15 residues. The V and J ends lost 2 bases and 5 bases respectively, with 12 bases between them.

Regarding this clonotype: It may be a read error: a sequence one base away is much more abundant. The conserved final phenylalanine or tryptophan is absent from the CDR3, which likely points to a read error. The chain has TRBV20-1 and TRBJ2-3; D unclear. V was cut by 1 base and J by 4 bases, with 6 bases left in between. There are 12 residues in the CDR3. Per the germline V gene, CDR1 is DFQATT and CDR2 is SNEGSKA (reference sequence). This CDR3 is CSARAVPDTQYY. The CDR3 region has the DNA TGCAGTGCTAGAGCGGTCCCAGATACGCAGTATTAT.

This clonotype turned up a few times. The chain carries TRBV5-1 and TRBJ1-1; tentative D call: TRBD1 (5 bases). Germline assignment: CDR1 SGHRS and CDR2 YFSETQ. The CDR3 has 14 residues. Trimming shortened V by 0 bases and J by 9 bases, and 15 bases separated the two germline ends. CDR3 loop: CASSLGDSNRQAFF. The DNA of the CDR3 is TGCGCCAGCAGCTTGGGGGACTCTAATAGACAAGCTTTCTTT.

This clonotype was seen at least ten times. In DNA form, the CDR3 reads TGTGCCTGGAGTTCGGCCCAATTGACAGGGGTTCACTATGGCTACACCTTC. Translation gives CAWSSAQLTGVHYGYTF. V is TRBV30 and J is TRBJ1-2; 8 bases line up with TRBD1. V lost 2 bases and J lost 3; bases outside the gene matches: 14. CDR1 GTSNPN and CDR2 SVGIG come from the germline V gene (reference sequence). The CDR3 sequence is 17 residues long.

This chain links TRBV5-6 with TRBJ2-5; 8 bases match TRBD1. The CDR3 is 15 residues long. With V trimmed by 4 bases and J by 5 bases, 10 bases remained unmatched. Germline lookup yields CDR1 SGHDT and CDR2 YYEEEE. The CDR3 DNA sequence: TGTGCCAGCAGCCCCAGGGGGCTCCTCGCTGAGACCCAGTACTTC. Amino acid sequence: CASSPRGLLAETQYF.

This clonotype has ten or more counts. CDR3 DNA sequence: TGTGCCAGCACCAAGAGGGACAGGTTGGATCAGCCCCAGCATTTT. Residues: CASTKRDRLDQPQHF. The chain is built from TRBV28 and TRBJ1-5; TRBD1 aligns across 8 bases. The germline V gene has CDR1 MDHEN and CDR2 SYDVKM. The CDR3 is made up of 15 amino acids. The V segment lost 7 bases and the J segment 5 bases; nucleotides outside the gene matches: 10.

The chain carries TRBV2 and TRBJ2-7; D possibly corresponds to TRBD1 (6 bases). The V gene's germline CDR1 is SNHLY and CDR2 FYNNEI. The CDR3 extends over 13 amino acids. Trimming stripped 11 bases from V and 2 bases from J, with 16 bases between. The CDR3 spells CAGARQAAYEQYF. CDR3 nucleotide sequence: TGTGCCGGAGCTCGACAGGCCGCCTACGAGCAGTACTTC.

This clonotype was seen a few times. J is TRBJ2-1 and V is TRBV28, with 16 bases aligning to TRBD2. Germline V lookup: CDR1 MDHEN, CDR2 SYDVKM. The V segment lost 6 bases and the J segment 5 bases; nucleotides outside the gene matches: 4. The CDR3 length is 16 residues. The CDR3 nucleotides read TGTGCCAGCAGCCGGGGACTAGCGGGAGGGCACAATGAGCAGTTCTTC. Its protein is CASSRGLAGGHNEQFF.

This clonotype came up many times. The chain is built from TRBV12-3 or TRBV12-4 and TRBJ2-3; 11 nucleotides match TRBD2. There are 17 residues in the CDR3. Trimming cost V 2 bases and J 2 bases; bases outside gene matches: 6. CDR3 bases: TGTGCCAGCAGTTTAAGGCTAGCGGGAGGATCCACAGATACGCAGTATTTT. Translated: CASSLRLAGGSTDTQYF.

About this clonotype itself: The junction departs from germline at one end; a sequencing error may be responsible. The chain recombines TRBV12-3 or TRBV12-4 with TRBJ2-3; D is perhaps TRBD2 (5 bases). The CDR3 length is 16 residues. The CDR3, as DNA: TGTACCAGCAGCCAAAGAGGGTGGGGAAGCACAGATACGCAGTATTTT. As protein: CTSSQRGWGSTDTQYF.

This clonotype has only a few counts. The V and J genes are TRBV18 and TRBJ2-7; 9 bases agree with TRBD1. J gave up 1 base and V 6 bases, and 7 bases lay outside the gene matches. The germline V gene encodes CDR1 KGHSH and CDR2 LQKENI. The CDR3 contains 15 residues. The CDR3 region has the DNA TGTGCCAGCTCGCCGGCCGGGACAGGGTCCTACGAGCAGTACTTC. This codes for CASSPAGTGSYEQYF. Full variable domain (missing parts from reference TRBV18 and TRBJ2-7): NAGVMQNPRHLVRRRGQEARLRCSPMKGHSHVYWYRQLPEEGLKFMVYLQKENIIDESGMPKERFSAEFPKEGPSILRIQQVVRGDSAAYFCASSPAGTGSYEQYFGPGTRLTVT.

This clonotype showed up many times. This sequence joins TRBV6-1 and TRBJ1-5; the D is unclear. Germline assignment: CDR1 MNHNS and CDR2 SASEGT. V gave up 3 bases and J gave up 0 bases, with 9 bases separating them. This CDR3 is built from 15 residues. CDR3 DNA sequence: TGTGCCAGCAGTGATGGCAGCTATAGCAATCAGCCCCAGCATTTT. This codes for CASSDGSYSNQPQHF.

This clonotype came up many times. The CDR3, as DNA: TGCAGCGTTGAGGTAAAGGGCGGGCAGTACTTC. It translates to CSVEVKGGQYF. The chain recombines TRBV29-1 with TRBJ2-7; D gene uncertain. The V and J ends lost 3 bases and 9 bases respectively, with 12 bases between them. CDR1 SQVTM and CDR2 ANQGSEA come from the germline V gene. The CDR3 has 11 residues.